This TCR beta chain was identified during a study of control samples from healthy donors and cancer patients. The CDR3 totals 15 residues. After removal of 4 bases from V and 1 base from J, the junction contained 7 bases not matched to a gene. The V gene's germline CDR1 is SGHRS and CDR2 YFSETQ. Sequenced by immunoSEQ multiplex PCR; TCRdb stores in-frame clones only, minus some. This table has some 150,000 clones, about 94% appearing once. The chain links TRBV5-1 to TRBJ2-7, with 8 bases matching TRBD1. This clonotype was sampled from a man between 35 and 55 years old in good health. The specimen sequenced was blood. The DNA of the CDR3 is TGCGCCAGCAGCACCATGACAGGGGCATCCTACGAGCAGTACTTC. Translated: CASSTMTGASYEQYF.